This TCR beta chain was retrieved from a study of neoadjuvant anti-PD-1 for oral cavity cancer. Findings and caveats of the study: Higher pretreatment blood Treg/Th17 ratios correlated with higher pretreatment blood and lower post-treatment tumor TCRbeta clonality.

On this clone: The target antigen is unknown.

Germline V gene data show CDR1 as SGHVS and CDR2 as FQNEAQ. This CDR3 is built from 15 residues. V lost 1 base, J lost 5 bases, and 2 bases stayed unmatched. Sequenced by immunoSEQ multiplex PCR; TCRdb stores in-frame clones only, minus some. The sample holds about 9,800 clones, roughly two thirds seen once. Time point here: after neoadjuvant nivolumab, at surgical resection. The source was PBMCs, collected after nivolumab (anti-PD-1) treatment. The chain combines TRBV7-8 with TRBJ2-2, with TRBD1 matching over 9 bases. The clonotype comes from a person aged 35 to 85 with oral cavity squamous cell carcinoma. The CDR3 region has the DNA TGTGCCAGCAGCTTAGGGGACAGGGCAACCGGGGAGCTGTTTTTT. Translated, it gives CASSLGDRATGELFF.